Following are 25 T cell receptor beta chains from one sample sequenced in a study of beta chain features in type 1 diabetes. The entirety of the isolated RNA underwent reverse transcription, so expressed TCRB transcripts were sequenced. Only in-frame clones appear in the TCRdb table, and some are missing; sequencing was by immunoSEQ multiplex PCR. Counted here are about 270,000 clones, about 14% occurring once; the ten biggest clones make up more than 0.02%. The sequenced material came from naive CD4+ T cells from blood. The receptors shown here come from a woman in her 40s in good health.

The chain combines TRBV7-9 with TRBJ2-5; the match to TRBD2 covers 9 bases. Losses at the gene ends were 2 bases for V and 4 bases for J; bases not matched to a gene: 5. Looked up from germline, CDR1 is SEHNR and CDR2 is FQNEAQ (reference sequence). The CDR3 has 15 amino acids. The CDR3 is CASSLLLAGRETQYF. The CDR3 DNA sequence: TGTGCCAGCAGCTTACTGCTAGCGGGGCGAGAGACCCAGTACTTC.

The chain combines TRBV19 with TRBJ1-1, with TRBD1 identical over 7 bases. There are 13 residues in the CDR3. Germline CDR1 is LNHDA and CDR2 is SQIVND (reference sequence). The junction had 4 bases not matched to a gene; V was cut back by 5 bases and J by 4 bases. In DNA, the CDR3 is TGTGCCAGTAGTGGCCAGGGGGTCACTGAAGCTTTCTTT. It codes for CASSGQGVTEAFF.

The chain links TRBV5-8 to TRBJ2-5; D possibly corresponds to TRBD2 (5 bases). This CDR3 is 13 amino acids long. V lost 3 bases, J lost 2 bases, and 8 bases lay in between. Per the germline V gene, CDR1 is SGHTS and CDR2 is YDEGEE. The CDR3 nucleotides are TGTGCCAGCAGCTCGGACTGGCAAGAGACCCAGTACTTC. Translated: CASSSDWQETQYF.

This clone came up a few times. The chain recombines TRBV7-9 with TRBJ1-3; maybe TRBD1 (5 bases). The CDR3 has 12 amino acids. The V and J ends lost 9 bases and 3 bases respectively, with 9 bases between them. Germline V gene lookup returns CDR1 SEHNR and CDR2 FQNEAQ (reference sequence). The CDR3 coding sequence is TGTGCCAGAGTGGGGCGTGGAAACACCATATATTTT. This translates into CARVGRGNTIYF.

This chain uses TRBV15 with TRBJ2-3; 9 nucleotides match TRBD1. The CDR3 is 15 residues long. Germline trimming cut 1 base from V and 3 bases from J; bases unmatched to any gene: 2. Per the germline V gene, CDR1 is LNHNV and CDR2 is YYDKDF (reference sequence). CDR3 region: CATSRGGQGTDTQYF. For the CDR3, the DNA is TGTGCCACCAGCAGAGGAGGACAGGGGACAGATACGCAGTATTTT.

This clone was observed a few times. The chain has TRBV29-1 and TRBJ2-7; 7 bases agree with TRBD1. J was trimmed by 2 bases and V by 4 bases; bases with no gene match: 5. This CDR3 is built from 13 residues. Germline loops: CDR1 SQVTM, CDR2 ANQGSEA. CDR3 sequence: CSVGRQGTYEQYF. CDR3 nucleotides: TGCAGCGTTGGCCGACAGGGCACCTACGAGCAGTACTTC.

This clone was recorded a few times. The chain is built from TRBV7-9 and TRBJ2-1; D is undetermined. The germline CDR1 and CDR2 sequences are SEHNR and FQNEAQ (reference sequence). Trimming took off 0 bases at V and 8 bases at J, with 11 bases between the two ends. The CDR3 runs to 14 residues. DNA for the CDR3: TGTGCCAGCAGCTTAGCCTGGCCATCAGATGAGCAGTTCTTC. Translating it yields CASSLAWPSDEQFF.

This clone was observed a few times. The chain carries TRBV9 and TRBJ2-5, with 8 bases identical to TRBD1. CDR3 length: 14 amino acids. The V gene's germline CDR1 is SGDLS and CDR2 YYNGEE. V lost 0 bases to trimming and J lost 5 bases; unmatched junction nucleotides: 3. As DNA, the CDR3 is TGTGCCAGCAGCGTAGGACAGGGGTACGAGACCCAGTACTTC. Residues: CASSVGQGYETQYF.

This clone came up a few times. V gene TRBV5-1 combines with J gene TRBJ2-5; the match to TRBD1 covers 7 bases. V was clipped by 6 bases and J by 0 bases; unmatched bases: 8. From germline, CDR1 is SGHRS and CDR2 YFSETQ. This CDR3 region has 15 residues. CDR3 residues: CASIPGTVYQETQYF. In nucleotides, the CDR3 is TGCGCCAGCATACCCGGGACAGTGTACCAAGAGACCCAGTACTTC.

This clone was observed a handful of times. The CDR3: CAISESGGRTDTQYF. Written as DNA, the CDR3 is TGTGCCATCAGTGAGTCTGGCGGTCGCACAGATACGCAGTATTTT. The chain combines TRBV10-3 with TRBJ2-3; no definite D call. V was pared by 0 bases and J by 1 base, with 8 bases between. The CDR3 length is 15 residues. CDR1 ENHRY and CDR2 SYGVKD come from the germline V gene.

The CDR3 sequence: CASSLEDRGYGYTF. CDR3 nucleotides: TGTGCCAGCAGCTTAGAAGACAGGGGATATGGCTACACCTTC. The chain has TRBV7-2 and TRBJ1-2; TRBD1 matches at 8 bases. There are 14 residues in the CDR3. Trimming removed 1 base from V and 5 bases from J; junction bases left unmatched: 3. Germline V gives CDR1 SGHTA, CDR2 FQGNSA. The whole variable domain, remainder taken from reference TRBV7-2 and TRBJ1-2, is GAGVSQSPSNKVTEKGKDVELRCDPISGHTALYWYRQSLGQGLEFLIYFQGNSAPDKSGLPSDRFSAERTGGSVSTLTIQRTQQEDSAVYLCASSLEDRGYGYTFGSGTRLTVV.

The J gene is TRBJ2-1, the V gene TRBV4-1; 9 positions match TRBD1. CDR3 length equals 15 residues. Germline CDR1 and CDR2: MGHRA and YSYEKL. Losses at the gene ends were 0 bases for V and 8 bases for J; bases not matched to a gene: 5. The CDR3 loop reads CASSQDGTGLYEQFF. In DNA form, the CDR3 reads TGCGCCAGCAGCCAAGACGGGACAGGGCTCTATGAGCAGTTCTTC.

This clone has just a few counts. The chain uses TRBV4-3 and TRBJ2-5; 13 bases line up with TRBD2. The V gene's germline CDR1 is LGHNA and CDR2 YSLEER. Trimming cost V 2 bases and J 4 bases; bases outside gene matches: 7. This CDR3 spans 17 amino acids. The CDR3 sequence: CASSQSPGLAGRETQYF. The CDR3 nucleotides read TGCGCCAGCAGCCAAAGCCCGGGACTAGCGGGGAGAGAGACCCAGTACTTC.

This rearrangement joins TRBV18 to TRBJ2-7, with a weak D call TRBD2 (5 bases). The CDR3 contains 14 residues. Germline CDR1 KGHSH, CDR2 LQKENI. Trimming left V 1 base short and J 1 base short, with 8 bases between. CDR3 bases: TGTGCCAGCTCACCACAGGAGGATTCCTACGAGCAGTACTTC. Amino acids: CASSPQEDSYEQYF. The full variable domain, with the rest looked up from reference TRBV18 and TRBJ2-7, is NAGVMQNPRHLVRRRGQEARLRCSPMKGHSHVYWYRQLPEEGLKFMVYLQKENIIDESGMPKERFSAEFPKEGPSILRIQQVVRGDSAAYFCASSPQEDSYEQYFGPGTRLTVT.

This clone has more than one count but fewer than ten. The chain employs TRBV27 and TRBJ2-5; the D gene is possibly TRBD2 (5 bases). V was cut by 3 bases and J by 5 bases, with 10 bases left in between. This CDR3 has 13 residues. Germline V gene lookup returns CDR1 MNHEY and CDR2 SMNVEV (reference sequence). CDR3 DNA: TGTGCCAGCAGTTTGATAACGGGGGAGACCCAGTACTTC. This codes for CASSLITGETQYF.

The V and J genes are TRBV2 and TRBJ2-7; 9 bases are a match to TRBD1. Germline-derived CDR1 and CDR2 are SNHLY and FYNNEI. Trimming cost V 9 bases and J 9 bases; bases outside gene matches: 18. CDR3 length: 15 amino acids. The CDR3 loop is CAREIPGQGSSGQYF. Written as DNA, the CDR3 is TGTGCCAGAGAGATCCCGGGACAGGGTTCATCTGGGCAGTACTTC.

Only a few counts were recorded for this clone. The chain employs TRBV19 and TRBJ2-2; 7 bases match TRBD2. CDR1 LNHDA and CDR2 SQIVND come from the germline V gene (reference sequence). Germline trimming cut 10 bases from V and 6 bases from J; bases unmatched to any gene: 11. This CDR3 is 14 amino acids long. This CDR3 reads CATLTSGGAGELFF. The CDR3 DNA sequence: TGTGCCACCTTGACTAGTGGGGGGGCCGGGGAGCTGTTTTTT. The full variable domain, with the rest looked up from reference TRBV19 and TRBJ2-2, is DGGITQSPKYLFRKEGQNVTLSCEQNLNHDAMYWYRQDPGQGLRLIYYSQIVNDFQKGDIAEGYSVSREKKESFPLTVTSAQKNPTAFYLCATLTSGGAGELFFGEGSRLTVL.

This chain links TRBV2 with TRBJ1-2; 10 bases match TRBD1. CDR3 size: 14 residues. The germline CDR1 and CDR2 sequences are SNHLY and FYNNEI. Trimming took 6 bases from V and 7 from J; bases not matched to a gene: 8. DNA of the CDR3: TGTGCCAGCAGAGCGGGACAGGGGAGTCGTGGCTACACCTTC. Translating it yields CASRAGQGSRGYTF.

In DNA form, the CDR3 reads TGTGCCAGCGCTCAGGGTAACAATGAGCAGTTCTTC. Translated, it gives CASAQGNNEQFF. The chain links TRBV19 to TRBJ2-1; D possibly corresponds to TRBD1 (5 bases). Germline loops: CDR1 LNHDA, CDR2 SQIVND (reference sequence). V shed 9 bases and J shed 5 bases, with 11 bases lying between them. The CDR3 length is 12 residues.

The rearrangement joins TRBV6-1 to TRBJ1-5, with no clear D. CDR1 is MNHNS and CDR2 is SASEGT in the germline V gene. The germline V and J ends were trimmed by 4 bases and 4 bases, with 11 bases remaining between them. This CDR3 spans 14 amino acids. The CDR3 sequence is CASSARTGNQPQHF. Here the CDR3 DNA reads TGTGCCAGCAGTGCCCGGACGGGAAATCAGCCCCAGCATTTT.

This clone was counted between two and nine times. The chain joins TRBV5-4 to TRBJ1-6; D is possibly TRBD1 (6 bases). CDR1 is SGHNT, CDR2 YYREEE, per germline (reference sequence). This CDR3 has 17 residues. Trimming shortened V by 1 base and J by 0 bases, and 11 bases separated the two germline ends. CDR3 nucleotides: TGTGCCAGCAGCTTGTACAGGGTGGACTCCTATAATTCACCCCTCCACTTT. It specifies CASSLYRVDSYNSPLHF.

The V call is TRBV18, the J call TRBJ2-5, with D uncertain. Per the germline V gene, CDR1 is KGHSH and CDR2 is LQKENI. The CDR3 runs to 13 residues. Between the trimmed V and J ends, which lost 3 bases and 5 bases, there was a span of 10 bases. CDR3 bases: TGTGCCAGCTCACCCAGGTTAAGGGAGACCCAGTACTTC. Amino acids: CASSPRLRETQYF.

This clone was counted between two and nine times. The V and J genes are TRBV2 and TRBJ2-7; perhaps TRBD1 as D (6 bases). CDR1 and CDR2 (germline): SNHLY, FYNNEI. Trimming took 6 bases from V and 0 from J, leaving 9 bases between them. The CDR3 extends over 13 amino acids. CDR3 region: CASRGASSYEQYF. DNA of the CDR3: TGTGCCAGCAGGGGGGCGAGCTCCTACGAGCAGTACTTC.

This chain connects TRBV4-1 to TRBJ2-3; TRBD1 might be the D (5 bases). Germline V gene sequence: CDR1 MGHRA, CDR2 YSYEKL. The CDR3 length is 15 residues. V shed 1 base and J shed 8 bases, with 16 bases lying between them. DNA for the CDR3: TGCGCCAGCAGCCAAGGATCTGGGGCAATCCCTACGCAGTATTTT. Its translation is CASSQGSGAIPTQYF.

The CDR3 bases are TGTGCCAGCAGTGAATTCCCGGACATCGATAATTCACCCCTCCACTTT. Its translation is CASSEFPDIDNSPLHF. The chain carries TRBV25-1 and TRBJ1-6; D is possibly TRBD1 (5 bases). This CDR3 region has 16 residues. Between the trimmed V and J ends, which lost 1 base and 5 bases, there was a span of 12 bases. Germline V CDR1 and CDR2: MGHDK, SYGVNS.